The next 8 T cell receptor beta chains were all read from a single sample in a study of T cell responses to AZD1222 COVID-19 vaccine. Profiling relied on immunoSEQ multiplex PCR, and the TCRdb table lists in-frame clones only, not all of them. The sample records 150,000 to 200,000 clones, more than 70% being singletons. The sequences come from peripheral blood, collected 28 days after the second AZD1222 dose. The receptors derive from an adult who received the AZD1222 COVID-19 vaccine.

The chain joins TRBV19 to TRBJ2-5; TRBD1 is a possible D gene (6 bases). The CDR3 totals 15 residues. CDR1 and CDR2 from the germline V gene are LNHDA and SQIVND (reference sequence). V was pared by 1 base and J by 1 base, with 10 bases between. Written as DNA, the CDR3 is TGTGCCAGTAGTATAGGGGGACAACTCCAAGAGACCCAGTACTTC. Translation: CASSIGGQLQETQYF.

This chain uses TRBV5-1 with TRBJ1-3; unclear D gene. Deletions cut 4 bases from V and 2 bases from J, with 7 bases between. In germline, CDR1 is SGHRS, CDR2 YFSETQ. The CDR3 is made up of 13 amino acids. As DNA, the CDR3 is TGCGCCAGCAGCCCCGGGGCTGGAAACACCATATATTTT. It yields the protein CASSPGAGNTIYF. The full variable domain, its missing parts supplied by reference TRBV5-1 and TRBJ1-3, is KAGVTQTPRYLIKTRGQQVTLSCSPISGHRSVSWYQQTPGQGLQFLFEYFSETQRNKGNFPGRFSGRQFSNSRSEMNVSTLELGDSALYLCASSPGAGNTIYFGEGSWLTVV.

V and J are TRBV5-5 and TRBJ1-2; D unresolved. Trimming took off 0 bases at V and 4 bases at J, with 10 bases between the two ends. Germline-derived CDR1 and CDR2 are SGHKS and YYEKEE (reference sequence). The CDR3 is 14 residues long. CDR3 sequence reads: CASSLELAAYGYTF. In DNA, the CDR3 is TGTGCCAGCAGCTTGGAGTTGGCAGCCTATGGCTACACCTTC.

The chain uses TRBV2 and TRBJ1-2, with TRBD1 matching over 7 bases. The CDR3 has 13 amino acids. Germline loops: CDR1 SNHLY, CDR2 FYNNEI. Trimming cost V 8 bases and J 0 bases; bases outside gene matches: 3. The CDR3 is CASQTGSNYGYTF. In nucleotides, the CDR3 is TGTGCCAGCCAGACAGGGTCTAACTATGGCTACACCTTC. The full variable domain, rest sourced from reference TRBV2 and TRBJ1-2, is EPEVTQTPSHQVTQMGQEVILRCVPISNHLYFYWYRQILGQKVEFLVSFYNNEISEKSEIFDDQFSVERPDGSNFTLKIRSTKLEDSAMYFCASQTGSNYGYTFGSGTRLTVV.

CDR3 nucleotides: TGTGCCTGTACTTCTGGGCGCACTGAAGCTTTCTTT. It is translated as CACTSGRTEAFF. The rearrangement joins TRBV30 to TRBJ1-1, with D hard to call. Trimming left V 6 bases short and J 4 bases short, with 12 bases between. Germline CDR1 GTSNPN, CDR2 SVGIG (reference sequence). This CDR3 spans 12 amino acids.

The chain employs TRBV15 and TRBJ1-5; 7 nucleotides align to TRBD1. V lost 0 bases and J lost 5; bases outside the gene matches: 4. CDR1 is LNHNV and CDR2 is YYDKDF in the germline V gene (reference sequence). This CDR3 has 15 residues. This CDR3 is CATSRERGLYQPQHF. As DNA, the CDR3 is TGTGCCACCAGCAGAGAAAGGGGGCTGTATCAGCCCCAGCATTTT.

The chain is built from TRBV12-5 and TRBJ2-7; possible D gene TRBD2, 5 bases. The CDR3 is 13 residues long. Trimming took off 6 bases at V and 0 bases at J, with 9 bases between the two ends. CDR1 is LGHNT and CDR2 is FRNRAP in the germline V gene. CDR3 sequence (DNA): TGTGCTAGTGGCCAGCGGTCCTCCTACGAGCAGTACTTC. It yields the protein CASGQRSSYEQYF.

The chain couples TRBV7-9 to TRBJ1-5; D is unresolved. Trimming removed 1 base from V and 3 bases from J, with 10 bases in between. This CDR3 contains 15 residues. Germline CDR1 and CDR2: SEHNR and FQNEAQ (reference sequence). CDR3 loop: CASSLGAPANQPQHF. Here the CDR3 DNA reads TGTGCCAGCAGCTTAGGGGCCCCCGCCAATCAGCCCCAGCATTTT.